These 27 T cell receptor beta chains originate from one sample sequenced in a study of cytomegalovirus exposure and HLA in healthy donors. Primers for the PCR totalled 60 Vbeta and 13 Jbeta. The protocol was immunoSEQ multiplex PCR, while the TCRdb copy is restricted to in-frame clones and leaves out a portion. This table holds roughly 150,000 clones, around 75% found once. Sequencing was performed on PBMCs. These receptor sequences come from a female donor in good health and CMV-seronegative.

The J gene is TRBJ2-7, the V gene TRBV4-1; TRBD1 agrees at 10 bases. The CDR3 spans 16 residues. Trimming removed 2 bases from V and 3 bases from J; junction bases left unmatched: 7. Germline V gene lookup returns CDR1 MGHRA and CDR2 YSYEKL. Here the CDR3 DNA reads TGCGCCAGCAGCCAAAACATCGGGACAGGGGACTACGAGCAGTACTTC. Protein sequence: CASSQNIGTGDYEQYF.

The genes are TRBV28 and TRBJ1-1, with TRBD1 identical over 9 bases. The V and J ends lost 1 base and 5 bases, in that order; junction bases with no gene match: 11. The CDR3 totals 17 residues. Germline CDR1 reads MDHEN; CDR2 reads SYDVKM. CDR3 residues: CASSLLYRGRVGTEAFF. CDR3 DNA sequence: TGTGCCAGCAGTTTATTGTACAGGGGGCGAGTTGGGACTGAAGCTTTCTTT. The full variable domain, its missing parts supplied by reference TRBV28 and TRBJ1-1, is DVKVTQSSRYLVKRTGEKVFLECVQDMDHENMFWYRQDPGLGLRLIYFSYDVKMKEKGDIPEGYSVSREKKERFSLILESASTNQTSMYLCASSLLYRGRVGTEAFFGQGTRLTVV.

V gene TRBV13 combines with J gene TRBJ1-1, with 9 nucleotides matching TRBD1. The length of the CDR3 is 16 residues. The J segment lost 2 bases and the V segment lost 7 bases, leaving 11 bases of the junction unmatched. CDR1 and CDR2 (germline): PRHDT, FYEKMQ (reference sequence). For the CDR3, the DNA is TGTGCCAGCACCGGGGGGACAGGGATGGGAAACACTGAAGCTTTCTTT. Its protein product is CASTGGTGMGNTEAFF.

J is TRBJ2-1 and V is TRBV29-1; D may be TRBD2 (6 bases). V lost 3 bases and J lost 4, with 13 bases in between. Germline V lookup: CDR1 SQVTM, CDR2 ANQGSEA. The CDR3 has 14 amino acids. As DNA, the CDR3 is TGCAGCGTTGACCTGACTAGTTCGTACAATGAGCAGTTCTTC. This encodes CSVDLTSSYNEQFF.

The DNA of the CDR3 is TGCGCCAGCAGCCAAGGGGGACTAGCGGGAGTCTTAGATACGCAGTATTTT. Its translation: CASSQGGLAGVLDTQYF. V and J are TRBV4-1 and TRBJ2-3; TRBD2 matches 14 bases. J lost 5 bases, V lost 1 base, and 5 bases had no gene match. This CDR3 has 17 amino acids. Germline assignment: CDR1 MGHRA and CDR2 YSYEKL.

The chain uses TRBV27 and TRBJ1-2; TRBD1 aligns across 8 bases. V gave up 6 bases and J gave up 8 bases; unmatched junction bases: 8. Germline CDR1 reads MNHEY; CDR2 reads SMNVEV (reference sequence). CDR3 length equals 13 residues. DNA for the CDR3: TGTGCCAGCAGCGTGCAGGGGGCGCGAGGCTACACCTTC. Residues: CASSVQGARGYTF.

This clone was seen a few times. The CDR3, as DNA: TGTGCCAGCAGCTTGCCCAGCTCCTACGAGCAGTACTTC. It encodes CASSLPSSYEQYF. The chain has TRBV5-6 and TRBJ2-7; D gene ambiguous. Trimming pared 1 base from V and 0 bases from J, leaving 5 bases between. CDR3 length: 13 residues. Per the germline V gene, CDR1 is SGHDT and CDR2 is YYEEEE.

V gene TRBV5-1 combines with J gene TRBJ1-2; 10 bases match TRBD1. Unmatched junction bases numbered 3, after V lost 2 bases and J lost 2 bases. The germline V gene has CDR1 SGHRS and CDR2 YFSETQ. CDR3 size: 15 residues. The CDR3 coding sequence is TGCGCCAGCAGCTTTGACAGGGGGCAAAACTATGGCTACACCTTC. Protein sequence: CASSFDRGQNYGYTF.

The CDR3 is CASSFDAGGVLDTQYF. DNA for the CDR3: TGTGCCAGCAGCTTTGACGCTGGGGGGGTTTTGGATACGCAGTATTTT. The rearrangement joins TRBV7-9 to TRBJ2-3; 7 bases map to TRBD2. CDR1 is SEHNR and CDR2 is FQNEAQ in the germline V gene (reference sequence). V was clipped by 3 bases and J by 6 bases; unmatched bases: 12. The CDR3 runs 16 residues.

The chain has TRBV7-9 and TRBJ1-1; D not resolved. Germline CDR1 and CDR2: SEHNR and FQNEAQ (reference sequence). Trimming removed 6 bases from V and 7 bases from J, with 6 bases in between. This CDR3 contains 10 residues. The chain's CDR3 is CASRKLEAFF. CDR3 nucleotides: TGTGCCAGCAGAAAACTTGAAGCTTTCTTT.

A word on this clone: A junction boundary mismatches the germline segment, possibly from a read error. V gene TRBV7-7 combines with J gene TRBJ2-7; D gene unclear. The CDR3 totals 14 residues. Germline lookup yields CDR1 SSHAT and CDR2 FNYEAQ (reference sequence). The CDR3 sequence is CASSLALSGEEQYF. Here the CDR3 DNA reads TGTGCTAGCAGCTTAGCTCTGTCAGGTGAGGAGCAGTACTTC.

This clone was picked up a small number of times. The chain is built from TRBV5-1 and TRBJ2-1; 7 positions agree with TRBD2. With 1 base clipped from V and 2 bases from J, the junction kept 0 bases outside the gene matches. CDR1 is SGHRS and CDR2 is YFSETQ in the germline V gene. The CDR3 loop spans 14 amino acids. The CDR3 here is CASSLSGAYNEQFF. The CDR3, as DNA: TGCGCCAGCAGCTTGAGCGGGGCCTACAATGAGCAGTTCTTC.

The chain combines TRBV5-1 with TRBJ2-7; tentative D call: TRBD1 (6 bases). There are 16 residues in the CDR3. V was shortened by 4 bases and J by 3 bases, with 20 bases between the two germline ends. Germline values: CDR1 SGHRS, CDR2 YFSETQ. The CDR3 loop reads CASSEPGDVLNYEQYF. The CDR3 DNA reads TGCGCCAGCAGCGAACCAGGGGACGTTCTCAACTACGAGCAGTACTTC.

This sequence joins TRBV6-5 and TRBJ2-7; TRBD1 matches 10 bases. Germline V lookup: CDR1 MNHEY, CDR2 SVGAGI. This CDR3 region has 14 residues. The V gene end was trimmed by 0 bases and the J gene end by 5 bases; junction bases not matched to a gene: 1. CDR3 nucleotides: TGTGCCAGCAGTTACTCGACAGGGGGCGACGAGCAGTACTTC. Amino acid sequence: CASSYSTGGDEQYF.

The chain is built from TRBV4-2 and TRBJ2-1, with D tentatively TRBD1 (5 bases). V lost 0 bases and J 2 bases, leaving 14 bases between the germline ends. The germline CDR1 and CDR2 sequences are LGHNA and YNFKEQ. The CDR3 contains 17 residues. The DNA of the CDR3 is TGTGCCAGCAGCCAAGATCAGCCCAGGGCGGCCTACAATGAGCAGTTCTTC. Translating it yields CASSQDQPRAAYNEQFF.

The rearrangement uses TRBV28 and TRBJ2-7; perhaps TRBD2 as D (5 bases). The CDR3 spans 14 residues. Germline assignment: CDR1 MDHEN and CDR2 SYDVKM. Trimming shortened V by 5 bases and J by 8 bases, and 19 bases separated the two germline ends. This chain's CDR3 is CASSPPGSPIKQYF. CDR3 nucleotides: TGTGCCAGCAGTCCCCCGGGAAGCCCTATAAAGCAGTACTTC.

The chain couples TRBV5-1 to TRBJ2-1; the match to TRBD2 covers 9 bases. There are 16 residues in the CDR3. Germline CDR1 is SGHRS and CDR2 is YFSETQ. Losses at the gene ends were 3 bases for V and 5 bases for J; bases not matched to a gene: 9. The chain's CDR3 is CASSSDQTSGDNEQFF. The CDR3 coding sequence is TGCGCCAGCAGCTCGGACCAGACTAGCGGAGACAATGAGCAGTTCTTC. The full variable domain, rest sourced from reference TRBV5-1 and TRBJ2-1, is KAGVTQTPRYLIKTRGQQVTLSCSPISGHRSVSWYQQTPGQGLQFLFEYFSETQRNKGNFPGRFSGRQFSNSRSEMNVSTLELGDSALYLCASSSDQTSGDNEQFFGPGTRLTVL.

The J gene is TRBJ1-2, the V gene TRBV25-1, with 8 bases fitting TRBD1. Per the germline V gene, CDR1 is MGHDK and CDR2 is SYGVNS. The CDR3 has 15 residues. The V segment lost 4 bases and the J segment 7 bases; nucleotides outside the gene matches: 11. The CDR3 sequence: CASSGSGQGRPGYTF. The CDR3 DNA follows: TGTGCCAGCAGTGGGTCTGGACAGGGAAGGCCTGGCTACACCTTC.

The rearrangement joins TRBV19 to TRBJ1-2, with no clear D. The CDR3 is made up of 13 amino acids. CDR1 is LNHDA and CDR2 is SQIVND in the germline V gene (reference sequence). V lost 3 bases to trimming and J lost 8 bases, with 13 bases between them. The DNA for the CDR3 is TGTGCCAGTAGTATTTCAGGCCAGGAAGGCTACACCTTC. As protein: CASSISGQEGYTF.

The table lists this clone with a count of one. V and J are TRBV9 and TRBJ2-3, with D possibly being TRBD2 (6 bases). CDR1 and CDR2 (germline): SGDLS, YYNGEE. V was trimmed by 1 base and J by 2 bases, leaving 14 bases between them. CDR3 size: 16 residues. CDR3 region: CASSVYRLDFTDTQYF. The CDR3 DNA reads TGTGCCAGCAGCGTATATCGACTAGATTTCACAGATACGCAGTATTTT.

The chain carries TRBV19 and TRBJ2-1; TRBD2 matches 11 bases. V shed 7 bases, J shed 3 bases, and the junction held 5 bases outside the gene matches. Germline V CDR1 and CDR2: LNHDA, SQIVND (reference sequence). The CDR3 consists of 15 residues. The CDR3 DNA reads as TGTGCCAGTACCTTACTAGCGGGAGACTACAATGAGCAGTTCTTC. It is translated as CASTLLAGDYNEQFF.

The chain recombines TRBV5-1 with TRBJ1-1; 10 bases line up with TRBD1. The J segment lost 1 base and the V segment lost 5 bases, leaving 8 bases of the junction unmatched. In germline, CDR1 is SGHRS, CDR2 YFSETQ. This CDR3 has 16 amino acids. DNA for the CDR3: TGCGCCAGCAGTAAAGGACAGGGGGGAAGGAACACTGAAGCTTTCTTT. Protein sequence: CASSKGQGGRNTEAFF.

The CDR3 coding sequence is TGTGCCAGCAGTCGGGACAACCAAGAGACCCAGTACTTC. Encoded protein: CASSRDNQETQYF. The chain recombines TRBV5-4 with TRBJ2-5; D is possibly TRBD1 (6 bases). The CDR3 has 13 amino acids. Trimming took 5 bases from V and 0 from J, leaving 8 bases between them. CDR1 is SGHNT and CDR2 is YYREEE in the germline V gene (reference sequence). The complete variable domain, with remaining parts taken from reference TRBV5-4 and TRBJ2-5, reads ETGVTQSPTHLIKTRGQQVTLRCSSQSGHNTVSWYQQALGQGPQFIFQYYREEENGRGNFPPRFSGLQFPNYSSELNVNALELDDSALYLCASSRDNQETQYFGPGTRLLVL.

The rearrangement links TRBV29-1 to TRBJ2-3; maybe TRBD2 (5 bases). The CDR3 is 13 amino acids. Germline V gene sequence: CDR1 SQVTM, CDR2 ANQGSEA. V lost 6 bases, J lost 1 base, and 11 bases lay in between. CDR3 region: CSVKFGGTDTQYF. CDR3 in DNA: TGCAGCGTCAAGTTCGGGGGCACAGATACGCAGTATTTT.

The V call is TRBV19, the J call TRBJ2-5; possibly TRBD1 for D (5 bases). CDR1 is LNHDA and CDR2 is SQIVND in the germline V gene (reference sequence). The V gene lost 6 bases and the J gene lost 2 bases, with 10 bases spanning the gap. The CDR3 runs to 13 residues. In DNA form, the CDR3 reads TGTGCCAGTAGGGACAATTTACAAGAGACCCAGTACTTC. Amino acids: CASRDNLQETQYF.

The gene calls are TRBV10-3 and TRBJ1-5, with D unclear. The CDR3 is made up of 14 amino acids. Per germline, CDR1 ENHRY and CDR2 SYGVKD. Deletions cut 3 bases from V and 4 bases from J, with 10 bases between. The CDR3 protein is CAISETGRNQPQHF. In DNA form, the CDR3 reads TGTGCCATCAGTGAAACCGGGAGAAATCAGCCCCAGCATTTT.

The CDR3 DNA reads TGTGCCAGCAGCTCCGGACCGCGGGACGGTGAAGCTTTCTTT. Amino acids: CASSSGPRDGEAFF. The chain recombines TRBV7-9 with TRBJ1-1, with D perhaps TRBD1 (5 bases). The length of the CDR3 is 14 residues. V was clipped by 4 bases and J by 7 bases, with 16 bases between them. In germline, CDR1 is SEHNR, CDR2 FQNEAQ (reference sequence).